The 27 T cell receptor beta chains presented below share a single source sample, sequenced in a study of monozygotic twins with cystic fibrosis. Generated by immunoSEQ multiplex PCR, the TCRdb table keeps only in-frame clones and is missing some. The profile shows around 35,000 clones, approximately 87% of them singletons. Source material: blood. The receptors derive from a girl aged 2 to 9 with cystic fibrosis.

This chain joins TRBV30 and TRBJ2-1, with D uncertain. Looked up from germline, CDR1 is GTSNPN and CDR2 is SVGIG (reference sequence). The CDR3 totals 11 residues. V was clipped by 2 bases and J by 2 bases, with 1 base between them. The CDR3 DNA sequence: TGTGCCTGGAGTCCCTACAATGAGCAGTTCTTC. Translated: CAWSPYNEQFF.

This clone was counted between two and nine times. The gene calls are TRBV4-1 and TRBJ1-4; D is possibly TRBD1 (5 bases). The CDR3 spans 14 residues. The V and J ends lost 1 base and 8 bases respectively, with 11 bases between them. Germline V gene sequence: CDR1 MGHRA, CDR2 YSYEKL. In nucleotides, the CDR3 is TGCGCCAGCAGCCAAGGCAGGGACGGAGAAAAACTGTTTTTT. It yields the protein CASSQGRDGEKLFF.

The CDR3 reads CASSSRTKQGGKSYEQYF. The DNA for the CDR3 is TGTGCCAGCAGCTCAAGGACAAAACAAGGGGGGAAATCCTACGAGCAGTACTTC. The chain is built from TRBV7-9 and TRBJ2-7; either TRBD1 or TRBD2 may supply D (6 bases each). CDR1 is SEHNR, CDR2 FQNEAQ, per germline (reference sequence). V was trimmed by 4 bases and J by 1 base, leaving 23 bases between them. This CDR3 comprises 18 residues.

The genes are TRBV5-1 and TRBJ2-6, with D possibly being TRBD1 (5 bases). Between the trimmed V and J ends, which lost 4 bases and 0 bases, there was a span of 17 bases. The CDR3 sequence is 18 residues long. The germline V gene encodes CDR1 SGHRS and CDR2 YFSETQ. CDR3 amino acids: CASSPHIQVLSGANVLTF. The CDR3 nucleotides are TGCGCCAGCAGCCCACACATACAGGTCCTCTCTGGGGCCAACGTCCTGACTTTC.

This clone has just a few counts. The chain carries TRBV6-1 and TRBJ1-6, with 7 bases matching TRBD1. The trim removed 4 bases at V and 9 bases at J, leaving 9 bases unmatched. Germline assignment: CDR1 MNHNS and CDR2 SASEGT. The CDR3 runs 15 residues. CDR3 DNA sequence: TGTGCCAGCAGTGGATTCGACAGGGATGGTTCACCCCTCCACTTT. Its translation: CASSGFDRDGSPLHF.

For the CDR3, the DNA is TGTGCCAGCAGTCCGAGACAGGGAAGGGAAGAGACCCAGTACTTC. As protein: CASSPRQGREETQYF. This chain uses TRBV2 with TRBJ2-5; 7 bases fit TRBD1. V was pared by 5 bases and J by 3 bases, with 9 bases of the junction left unmatched. Per germline, CDR1 SNHLY and CDR2 FYNNEI. This CDR3 has 15 amino acids. The full variable domain, in which reference TRBV2 and TRBJ2-5 provide the parts outside the CDR3, is EPEVTQTPSHQVTQMGQEVILRCVPISNHLYFYWYRQILGQKVEFLVSFYNNEISEKSEIFDDQFSVERPDGSNFTLKIRSTKLEDSAMYFCASSPRQGREETQYFGPGTRLLVL.

This clone turned up a few times. The chain employs TRBV29-1 and TRBJ1-2; D might be TRBD1 (6 bases). CDR3 size: 13 residues. The germline gives CDR1 SQVTM, CDR2 ANQGSEA. Trimming pared 6 bases from V and 8 bases from J, leaving 19 bases between. The CDR3 DNA sequence: TGCAGCGTGGTACCCGGGACACCCTCCGGCTACACCTTC. This gives the protein CSVVPGTPSGYTF.

The rearrangement uses TRBV7-9 and TRBJ1-6; D gene ambiguous. This CDR3 is built from 17 residues. Trimming removed 2 bases from V and 0 bases from J, with 11 bases in between. Germline V gene data show CDR1 as SEHNR and CDR2 as FQNEAQ (reference sequence). The CDR3 spells CASSLTLADSYNSPLHF. The CDR3 nucleotides read TGTGCCAGCAGCTTAACGTTAGCAGACTCCTATAATTCACCCCTCCACTTT.

The sample holds a few counts of this clone. This rearrangement joins TRBV5-1 to TRBJ1-2, with 8 bases matching TRBD1. This CDR3 region has 12 residues. Germline assignment: CDR1 SGHRS and CDR2 YFSETQ. Unmatched junction bases numbered 1, after V lost 2 bases and J lost 7 bases. CDR3 amino acids: CASSFGQGGYTF. The CDR3 DNA is TGCGCCAGCAGCTTCGGACAGGGTGGCTACACCTTC.

As DNA, the CDR3 is TGCGCCAGCAGCCAAGTTCGGGGCGGGAGCACTGAAGCTTTCTTT. Its translation is CASSQVRGGSTEAFF. V gene TRBV4-1 combines with J gene TRBJ1-1; D possibly corresponds to TRBD1 (5 bases). The CDR3 covers 15 residues. The ends were cut back, 1 base at V and 4 bases at J, with 13 bases in the middle. Germline assignment: CDR1 MGHRA and CDR2 YSYEKL.

J is TRBJ2-2 and V is TRBV7-9; no definite D call. With 5 bases removed from V and 2 bases from J, the gap between germline ends came to 15 bases. The CDR3 is 16 residues long. Looked up from germline, CDR1 is SEHNR and CDR2 is FQNEAQ (reference sequence). The CDR3, as DNA: TGTGCCAGCAGCCCGCCTCTGTACGGAAACACCGGGGAGCTGTTTTTT. It yields the protein CASSPPLYGNTGELFF. The entire variable domain, with the rest obtained from reference TRBV7-9 and TRBJ2-2, is as follows: DTGVSQNPRHKITKRGQNVTFRCDPISEHNRLYWYRQTLGQGPEFLTYFQNEAQLEKSRLLSDRFSAERPKGSFSTLEIQRTEQGDSAMYLCASSPPLYGNTGELFFGEGSRLTVL.

The chain couples TRBV5-4 to TRBJ2-7; D is unresolved. Germline V gene sequence: CDR1 SGHNT, CDR2 YYREEE (reference sequence). With 0 bases removed from V and 1 base from J, the gap between germline ends came to 11 bases. This CDR3 contains 15 residues. The CDR3 spells CASSLAQMASYEQYF. Written as DNA, the CDR3 is TGTGCCAGCAGCTTGGCACAGATGGCATCCTACGAGCAGTACTTC.

This chain connects TRBV6-5 to TRBJ2-5, with D possibly matching TRBD1 (6 bases). V lost 0 bases and J 0 bases, leaving 8 bases between the germline ends. The length of the CDR3 is 15 residues. The germline V gene has CDR1 MNHEY and CDR2 SVGAGI. Here the CDR3 reads CASSYSDRYQETQYF. CDR3 nucleotides: TGTGCCAGCAGTTACTCCGACAGGTACCAAGAGACCCAGTACTTC.

The chain has TRBV4-3 and TRBJ2-5; 9 bases align to TRBD1. This CDR3 is built from 16 residues. V trimming: 2 bases; J trimming: 3 bases; junction bases outside the gene matches: 7. CDR1 is LGHNA, CDR2 YSLEER, per germline. CDR3 protein: CASSQSRDRVKETQYF. In nucleotides, the CDR3 is TGCGCCAGCAGCCAATCCCGGGACAGGGTGAAAGAGACCCAGTACTTC.

In this sample, this clone turned up a few times. The J gene is TRBJ1-2, the V gene TRBV6-5; D unclear. Germline CDR1 reads MNHEY; CDR2 reads SVGAGI. The CDR3 runs 15 residues. V was pared by 6 bases and J by 5 bases, with 19 bases between. The DNA for the CDR3 is TGTGCCAGCAGCCCCCCCGTGACCTACGGGTATGGCTACACCTTC. It translates to CASSPPVTYGYGYTF.

The sample holds a few counts of this clone. The rearrangement links TRBV2 to TRBJ1-1; TRBD1 might be the D (6 bases). Germline V CDR1 and CDR2: SNHLY, FYNNEI. The ends were cut back, 8 bases at V and 2 bases at J, with 12 bases in the middle. This CDR3 has 13 amino acids. In nucleotides, the CDR3 is TGTGCCAGCGGTTACAGGGTCAACACTGAAGCTTTCTTT. As protein: CASGYRVNTEAFF.

The chain has TRBV4-2 and TRBJ2-7; weak D call: TRBD1 (6 bases). With 0 bases removed from V and 2 bases from J, the gap between germline ends came to 17 bases. This CDR3 has 17 residues. Germline CDR1 reads LGHNA; CDR2 reads YNFKEQ. The DNA for the CDR3 is TGTGCCAGCAGCCAAGAGGGGGCCCAGGACCCGCCCTACGAGCAGTACTTC. Translated, it gives CASSQEGAQDPPYEQYF.

This sequence joins TRBV30 and TRBJ2-3, with 8 bases that match TRBD1. Trimming at V came to 4 bases and at J to 0 bases, leaving 6 bases not matched to a gene. The CDR3 loop spans 15 amino acids. Looked up from germline, CDR1 is GTSNPN and CDR2 is SVGIG (reference sequence). The CDR3 here is CAWIATGASTDTQYF. The CDR3, as DNA: TGTGCCTGGATCGCGACAGGGGCTAGCACAGATACGCAGTATTTT.

The rearrangement links TRBV5-4 to TRBJ1-5; 8 bases align to TRBD1. CDR3 size: 12 residues. V trimming: 4 bases; J trimming: 10 bases; junction bases outside the gene matches: 4. Germline V CDR1 and CDR2: SGHNT, YYREEE (reference sequence). CDR3 coding DNA: TGTGCCAGCAGCCCAGACAGGGGTCCCCAGCATTTT. Translating it yields CASSPDRGPQHF.

The count of this clone is one. The genes are TRBV4-1 and TRBJ2-5, with 13 bases lining up with TRBD2. After removal of 2 bases from V and 2 bases from J, the junction contained 8 bases not matched to a gene. Looked up from germline, CDR1 is MGHRA and CDR2 is YSYEKL. This CDR3 contains 18 residues. The CDR3: CASSQLAGTSGEQETQYF. CDR3 DNA sequence: TGCGCCAGCAGCCAATTGGCGGGGACTAGCGGGGAACAAGAGACCCAGTACTTC.

This clone was observed a single time. The V and J genes are TRBV30 and TRBJ1-2; D is unclear. Germline values: CDR1 GTSNPN, CDR2 SVGIG (reference sequence). The CDR3 has 12 residues. The V gene lost 0 bases and the J gene lost 2 bases, with 4 bases spanning the gap. The CDR3 sequence is CAWSVANYGYTF. The DNA of the CDR3 is TGTGCCTGGAGTGTGGCAAACTATGGCTACACCTTC.

The chain carries TRBV6-5 and TRBJ1-5; D gene uncertain. This CDR3 spans 13 amino acids. The ends were cut back, 0 bases at V and 7 bases at J, with 7 bases in the middle. Per the germline V gene, CDR1 is MNHEY and CDR2 is SVGAGI. The CDR3 sequence: CASSYSLTQPQHF. The CDR3 DNA is TGTGCCAGCAGTTACTCGCTCACGCAGCCCCAGCATTTT.

This clone was counted a few times. This rearrangement joins TRBV7-9 to TRBJ2-7; the match to TRBD1 covers 7 bases. Germline V gives CDR1 SEHNR, CDR2 FQNEAQ (reference sequence). With 5 bases clipped from V and 5 bases from J, the junction kept 3 bases outside the gene matches. The CDR3 covers 12 residues. The CDR3, as DNA: TGTGCCAGCAGCAACACAGGGGACGAGCAGTACTTC. Translating gives CASSNTGDEQYF.

V usage is TRBV7-9 and J usage is TRBJ1-2; D possibly corresponds to TRBD1 (5 bases). The CDR3 has 16 residues. The V gene lost 5 bases and the J gene lost 3 bases, with 19 bases spanning the gap. CDR1 is SEHNR and CDR2 is FQNEAQ in the germline V gene (reference sequence). The DNA for the CDR3 is TGTGCCAGCAGCCAAAAGGGGTACGGGCGGGACTATGGCTACACCTTC. Translated: CASSQKGYGRDYGYTF.

This CDR3 is CASGRQIYGAEQYF. DNA for the CDR3: TGTGCCAGCGGCCGACAGATATACGGAGCCGAGCAGTACTTC. This chain joins TRBV25-1 and TRBJ2-7, with D possibly matching TRBD1 (5 bases). The length of the CDR3 is 14 residues. Per germline, CDR1 MGHDK and CDR2 SYGVNS. Deletions cut 8 bases from V and 6 bases from J, with 20 bases between.

The V and J genes are TRBV6-5 and TRBJ1-5; D is unresolved. Trimming stripped 5 bases from V and 5 bases from J, with 10 bases between. Germline values: CDR1 MNHEY, CDR2 SVGAGI. This CDR3 has 13 residues. The CDR3 DNA reads as TGTGCCAGCAGTCCCGACATCTATCAGCCCCAGCATTTT. It specifies CASSPDIYQPQHF.

The chain is built from TRBV29-1 and TRBJ1-4; the D is unclear. Trimming shortened V by 4 bases and J by 6 bases, and 12 bases separated the two germline ends. This CDR3 is 13 amino acids long. Germline V CDR1 and CDR2: SQVTM, ANQGSEA. The CDR3 DNA follows: TGCAGCGTTGTAGTTTCGGGATATGAAAAACTGTTTTTT. Residues: CSVVVSGYEKLFF.